What follows is one TCR beta chain and its context. CDR3 size: 13 residues. Germline V gene sequence: CDR1 SGHTA, CDR2 FQGNSA. V was shortened by 5 bases and J by 2 bases, with 7 bases between the two germline ends. These data originate in a study of blood T cell repertoires in COVID-19. Here immunoSEQ multiplex PCR was the method, and the copy in TCRdb shows in-frame clones only, minus some. The table lists approximately 98,000 clones, about two thirds of them singletons. The specimen was peripheral blood. The origin of this receptor is a woman in her 40s with acute or convalescent COVID-19. The chain carries TRBV7-2 and TRBJ1-3, with D unclear. Here the CDR3 DNA reads TGTGCCAGCAGCCGGGGTACTGGAAACACCATATATTTT. Translating it yields CASSRGTGNTIYF.